This T cell receptor beta chain was identified during a study of blood T cell repertoires in COVID-19. Study-wide context: Both acute and convalescent COVID-19 samples were obtained from the United States, Italy and Spain. Sources were T cells, B-cell-depleted T cells, or PBMCs; the material itself was cDNA or gDNA.

Germline V CDR1 and CDR2: LNHDA, SQIVND (reference sequence). The CDR3 is 14 residues long. Trimming stripped 3 bases from V and 7 bases from J, with 15 bases between. Clones were sequenced by immunoSEQ multiplex PCR, and TCRdb holds only the in-frame ones, with some missing. The sample lists 120,000 to 150,000 clones, 80% to 85% occurring once. This TCR was recovered from a human donor in a cohort sampled during active COVID-19. This rearrangement joins TRBV19 to TRBJ1-1, with D possibly being TRBD1 (5 bases). Sequenced sample: peripheral blood. CDR3 amino acids: CASSMQGRMGEAFF. The CDR3 DNA sequence: TGTGCCAGTAGTATGCAGGGTCGGATGGGTGAAGCTTTCTTT.